The source of this T cell receptor beta chain is a study of post-analysis software for immune sequencing data (dated by TCRdb to the mid-2010s). Some background on the complete study: Relapsing-remitting, secondary progressive and progressive-relapsing multiple sclerosis were recorded as disease courses, and subtype annotation was lacking for some patients. The multiple sclerosis patient repertoires were compared with 11 previously published healthy control repertoires from donors aged 6 to 25 years. A subset of samples was prepared in parallel using single-end sample barcoding, then pooled and co-amplified after Illumina adapter ligation.

Receptors were amplified or captured by PCR. TCRdb shows the sequencer as Illumina HiSeq 2500. Unique molecular identifiers were incorporated into TCR beta cDNA libraries to reduce PCR and sequencing biases. Per 1 to 10 million input T cells, some 500,000 cDNA molecules were obtained, such that each molecule approximated one T cell. Patient libraries were prepared and sequenced with the same protocol used for the earlier healthy control dataset. Within a given batch, samples were prepared together, multiplexed and sequenced on the same HiSeq lane. As for the authors' bioinformatics: MIGEC handled the raw barcoded reads, throwing out single-read molecular identifier groups before consensus assembly and CDR3 extraction. Clonotype tables were post-analysed with VDJtools, normalizing diversity by down-sampling all datasets to the smallest sample size. To correct batch-related cross-sample contamination, repertoire overlap clustering matched CDR3 amino acid sequences but not nucleotide sequences. TCRdb reprocessed the public reads (quality trimming at Q25 with fastp, clone calling with MiXCR) and kept in-frame beta chains. Each entry merges the rows of one CDR3 protein and shows their most common DNA and genes. TCRdb's processing, not the authors', yielded these V and J calls. Across this sample there are about 460,000 distinct CDR3 sequences, with over 35% seen only once. In total, the top ten clones hold around an eighth of the sample.

The research as a whole found: Multiple sclerosis patients had significantly lower normalized Chao1 diversity than controls, a result that suggests substantial peripheral T-cell clonal expansion. The control group was slightly older than the multiple sclerosis patient group. Direct clustering with F measure revealed strong co-clustering of samples prepared in the same batch, which led to a batch-effect correction. Patients showed significantly higher frequencies than controls for several TRBV segments, among them TRBV5-6, TRBV5-1 and TRBV20-1.

The CDR3 goes from the cysteine to the phenylalanine over 13 residues. The entry retains the CDR3 DNA only, 39 bases that are in frame from base 1. CDR1 DFQATT and CDR2 SNEGSKA are derived from the germline V gene (reference sequence). The junction shows trimming of 6 bases on V and 3 bases on J, and the gene matches do not reach 0 bases of it. Only a few counts were recorded for this clonotype. Its antigen is unknown. No per-base quality is available; no much larger clone lies one base away. TCR beta repertoires were profiled from peripheral blood of approximately 13 young patients with multiple sclerosis to demonstrate the VDJtools post-analysis software. The patients with multiple sclerosis were children and adolescents between roughly 6 and 15 years of age.

The rearranged segments are TRBV20-1 and TRBJ2-7; 15 middle bases align to TRBD2. The sample comprised blood. The TCR sequence derives from a girl under 18 with multiple sclerosis. The CDR3 reads CSAGLAGGYEQYF. In nucleotides, the sequence is TGCAGTGCGGGACTAGCGGGAGGCTACGAGCAGTACTTC.